This is a list of T cell receptor beta chains from one sample in a study of shared clonotypes between healthy human individuals. The assay was immunoSEQ multiplex PCR, and TCRdb's table has in-frame clones only and misses some. The sample has 300,000 to 400,000 clones; roughly 87% are singletons. The sequencing sample was made of memory CD8+ T cells sorted from blood. The receptors come from a man aged 18 to 29 in good health. The CDR3 runs from the conserved cysteine through the conserved F or W. The D gene is left open where the match is weak. Only some rows state a clone size, as once, few, many or a class for expanded clones.

cdr3_aa: CAISDQRGSGANVLTF; cdr3_nt: TGTGCCATCAGTGATCAGAGGGGCTCTGGGGCCAACGTCCTGACTTTC; v_call: TRBV10-3; d_call: NA; clone_size: NA; j_call: TRBJ2-6
cdr3_aa: CASSLSSGTGKNEQFF; cdr3_nt: TGTGCCAGCAGTTTATCTTCGGGGACAGGAAAGAATGAGCAGTTCTTC; v_call: TRBV27; d_call: TRBD1; clone_size: NA; j_call: TRBJ2-1
cdr3_aa: CASSSSQGGPFSNQPQHF; cdr3_nt: TGTGCCAGCAGCTCATCGCAGGGGGGCCCGTTTAGCAATCAGCCCCAGCATTTT; v_call: TRBV7-9; d_call: TRBD1; clone_size: NA; j_call: TRBJ1-5
cdr3_aa: CASSLGTTYEQYF; cdr3_nt: TGTGCCAGCAGCTTAGGGACAACCTACGAGCAGTACTTC; v_call: TRBV11-2; d_call: NA; clone_size: NA; j_call: TRBJ2-7
cdr3_aa: CASSQATSGGYQETQYF; cdr3_nt: TGCGCCAGCAGCCAGGCCACTAGCGGGGGATACCAGGAGACCCAGTACTTC; v_call: TRBV4-1; d_call: TRBD2; clone_size: NA; j_call: TRBJ2-5
cdr3_aa: CASSPAGDTTQYF; cdr3_nt: TGTGCCAGCAGCCCTGCCGGGGACACCACGCAGTATTTT; v_call: TRBV5-6; d_call: NA; clone_size: NA; j_call: TRBJ2-3
cdr3_aa: CATGTGVSSPLHF; cdr3_nt: TGTGCCACCGGGACAGGGGTTAGTTCACCCCTCCACTTT; v_call: TRBV6-5; d_call: TRBD1; clone_size: NA; j_call: TRBJ1-6
cdr3_aa: CASSFKHAWQPNTEAFF; cdr3_nt: TGTGCCAGCAGCTTTAAACACGCGTGGCAGCCCAACACTGAAGCTTTCTTT; v_call: TRBV7-2; d_call: NA; clone_size: NA; j_call: TRBJ1-1
cdr3_aa: CASSFGGISYEQYF; cdr3_nt: TGTGCCAGCAGTTTCGGAGGCATCTCCTACGAGCAGTACTTC; v_call: TRBV27; d_call: NA; clone_size: once; j_call: TRBJ2-7
cdr3_aa: CASTSGTFRTDTQYF; cdr3_nt: TGTGCCAGCACCTCCGGGACTTTTCGCACAGATACGCAGTATTTT; v_call: TRBV2; d_call: NA; clone_size: NA; j_call: TRBJ2-3
cdr3_aa: CASSLRRGPSTDTQYF; cdr3_nt: TGTGCCAGCAGCTTGCGGCGGGGGCCTAGCACAGATACGCAGTATTTT; v_call: TRBV7-2; d_call: NA; clone_size: NA; j_call: TRBJ2-3
cdr3_aa: CASSEGPGGRTTETQYF; cdr3_nt: TGTGCCAGCAGTGAAGGCCCTGGGGGGAGAACAACAGAGACCCAGTACTTC; v_call: TRBV6-1; d_call: NA; clone_size: NA; j_call: TRBJ2-5
cdr3_aa: CASSEVNGYTF; cdr3_nt: TGTGCCAGCAGCGAAGTGAATGGCTACACCTTC; v_call: TRBV9; d_call: NA; clone_size: NA; j_call: TRBJ1-2
cdr3_aa: CASSLSINPGLGYETQYF; cdr3_nt: TGTGCCAGCAGCTTGTCTATTAATCCGGGACTAGGGTACGAGACCCAGTACTTC; v_call: TRBV5-6; d_call: TRBD2; clone_size: NA; j_call: TRBJ2-5
cdr3_aa: CASIPASGSTGELFF; cdr3_nt: TGTGCCAGCATTCCGGCTAGCGGGAGTACCGGGGAGCTGTTTTTT; v_call: TRBV6-5; d_call: TRBD2; clone_size: NA; j_call: TRBJ2-2
cdr3_aa: CASSYRLRGGNTEAFF; cdr3_nt: TGTGCCAGCAGTTATCGGTTGAGGGGCGGGAACACTGAAGCTTTCTTT; v_call: TRBV27; d_call: NA; clone_size: NA; j_call: TRBJ1-1
cdr3_aa: CASSPPRGAGLIVQFF; cdr3_nt: TGTGCCAGCTCACCACCGAGAGGAGCAGGGTTAATCGTGCAGTTCTTC; v_call: TRBV18; d_call: NA; clone_size: NA; j_call: TRBJ2-1
cdr3_aa: CASSYTAGVGRDTIYF; cdr3_nt: TGTGCCAGCAGTTACACCGCTGGCGTGGGCCGGGACACCATATATTTT; v_call: TRBV6-5; d_call: NA; clone_size: NA; j_call: TRBJ1-3
cdr3_aa: CASSPRPSDRRPYEQYF; cdr3_nt: TGTGCCAGCAGTCCCAGACCCTCGGACAGGAGGCCCTACGAGCAGTACTTC; v_call: TRBV28; d_call: TRBD1; clone_size: NA; j_call: TRBJ2-7
cdr3_aa: CASSEWALADTQYF; cdr3_nt: TGTGCCAGCAGTGAATGGGCCCTGGCGGATACGCAGTATTTT; v_call: TRBV6-1; d_call: NA; clone_size: NA; j_call: TRBJ2-3
cdr3_aa: CASSIRTVATNEKLFF; cdr3_nt: TGTGCCAGCAGCATCCGGACAGTAGCAACTAATGAAAAACTGTTTTTT; v_call: TRBV5-6; d_call: NA; clone_size: once; j_call: TRBJ1-4
cdr3_aa: CSVEPGGYQETQYF; cdr3_nt: TGCAGCGTTGAACCAGGGGGGTACCAAGAGACCCAGTACTTC; v_call: TRBV29-1; d_call: NA; clone_size: NA; j_call: TRBJ2-5
cdr3_aa: CASSLEPASSYNEQFF; cdr3_nt: TGTGCCAGCAGCTTAGAGCCAGCTAGCTCCTACAATGAGCAGTTCTTC; v_call: TRBV11-2; d_call: NA; clone_size: NA; j_call: TRBJ2-1
cdr3_aa: CASSPPGSGNTIYF; cdr3_nt: TGTGCCAGCAGCCCACCGGGATCTGGAAACACCATATATTTT; v_call: TRBV7-9; d_call: NA; clone_size: NA; j_call: TRBJ1-3
cdr3_aa: CAWAPGQTNQPQHF; cdr3_nt: TGTGCCTGGGCCCCCGGACAGACCAATCAGCCCCAGCATTTT; v_call: TRBV30; d_call: NA; clone_size: NA; j_call: TRBJ1-5
cdr3_aa: CASSGDKSSSYNSPLHF; cdr3_nt: TGTGCCAGCAGCGGAGACAAGTCAAGCTCCTATAATTCACCCCTCCACTTT; v_call: TRBV2; d_call: NA; clone_size: NA; j_call: TRBJ1-6
cdr3_aa: CASSIPWTLGADTEAFF; cdr3_nt: TGTGCCAGTAGTATACCCTGGACGTTGGGGGCGGACACTGAAGCTTTCTTT; v_call: TRBV19; d_call: NA; clone_size: NA; j_call: TRBJ1-1
cdr3_aa: CASSLGPGTGDPYEQYF; cdr3_nt: TGCGCCAGCAGCCTGGGTCCCGGGACAGGGGATCCCTACGAGCAGTACTTC; v_call: TRBV4-1; d_call: TRBD1; clone_size: NA; j_call: TRBJ2-7
cdr3_aa: CATSPGTSYGYTF; cdr3_nt: TGTGCCACCAGCCCCGGGACCAGCTATGGCTACACCTTC; v_call: TRBV15; d_call: NA; clone_size: NA; j_call: TRBJ1-2
cdr3_aa: CASSLVTGSYEQYF; cdr3_nt: TGTGCCAGCAGCTTAGTTACAGGGAGCTACGAGCAGTACTTC; v_call: TRBV11-1; d_call: NA; clone_size: NA; j_call: TRBJ2-7
cdr3_aa: CASSGDGETQYF; cdr3_nt: TGTGCCAGCAGCGGTGATGGGGAGACCCAGTACTTC; v_call: TRBV5-4; d_call: NA; clone_size: NA; j_call: TRBJ2-5
cdr3_aa: CASSIGGGTVTGELFF; cdr3_nt: TGTGCCAGTAGTATAGGGGGCGGGACGGTTACCGGGGAGCTGTTTTTT; v_call: TRBV19; d_call: NA; clone_size: NA; j_call: TRBJ2-2
cdr3_aa: CASSPSGTKDGANVLTF; cdr3_nt: TGTGCCAGCAGCCCCTCCGGGACAAAAGATGGGGCCAACGTCCTGACTTTC; v_call: TRBV7-9; d_call: NA; clone_size: NA; j_call: TRBJ2-6
cdr3_aa: CAWSALGATNEKLFF; cdr3_nt: TGTGCCTGGAGCGCCCTAGGGGCAACTAATGAAAAACTGTTTTTT; v_call: TRBV30; d_call: NA; clone_size: NA; j_call: TRBJ1-4
cdr3_aa: CASSWGAGNTYTQYF; cdr3_nt: TGTGCCAGCAGCTGGGGAGCAGGGAACACATATACGCAGTATTTT; v_call: TRBV5-6; d_call: NA; clone_size: once; j_call: TRBJ2-3
cdr3_aa: CASSPWVGENTEAFF; cdr3_nt: TGCGCCAGCAGCCCCTGGGTGGGGGAGAACACTGAAGCTTTCTTT; v_call: TRBV4-1; d_call: NA; clone_size: NA; j_call: TRBJ1-1
cdr3_aa: CASSFLLTDTQYF; cdr3_nt: TGTGCCAGCAGTTTTCTCCTCACAGATACGCAGTATTTT; v_call: TRBV27; d_call: NA; clone_size: NA; j_call: TRBJ2-3
cdr3_aa: CAWSLGGEQYF; cdr3_nt: TGTGCCTGGAGTCTCGGGGGCGAGCAGTACTTC; v_call: TRBV30; d_call: NA; clone_size: NA; j_call: TRBJ2-7
cdr3_aa: CACSQSSYNSPLHF; cdr3_nt: TGTGCCTGTAGTCAGAGCTCCTATAATTCACCCCTCCACTTT; v_call: TRBV10-3; d_call: NA; clone_size: NA; j_call: TRBJ1-6
cdr3_aa: CASIRSGTGELFF; cdr3_nt: TGTGCCAGCATCAGGTCGGGGACCGGGGAGCTGTTTTTT; v_call: TRBV7-9; d_call: NA; clone_size: NA; j_call: TRBJ2-2
cdr3_aa: CASSRGLPPQPQHF; cdr3_nt: TGTGCCAGCAGCCGCGGACTTCCCCCTCAGCCCCAGCATTTT; v_call: TRBV27; d_call: NA; clone_size: NA; j_call: TRBJ1-5
cdr3_aa: CASSPDRGLVNTEAFF; cdr3_nt: TGTGCCAGCAGCCCGGACAGGGGGCTGGTGAACACTGAAGCTTTCTTT; v_call: TRBV6-6; d_call: TRBD1; clone_size: once; j_call: TRBJ1-1
cdr3_aa: CASSPTGSTGELFF; cdr3_nt: TGTGCCAGCTCACCGACTGGGTCCACCGGGGAGCTGTTTTTT; v_call: TRBV18; d_call: NA; clone_size: NA; j_call: TRBJ2-2
cdr3_aa: CASSSLAGRADTQYF; cdr3_nt: TGTGCCAGCAGCTCCTTAGCGGGAAGGGCAGATACGCAGTATTTT; v_call: TRBV5-5; d_call: TRBD2; clone_size: once; j_call: TRBJ2-3
cdr3_aa: CASSTNPDRGLQYGYTF; cdr3_nt: TGTGCCAGTAGTACCAACCCGGACAGGGGGTTACAGTATGGCTACACCTTC; v_call: TRBV19; d_call: TRBD1; clone_size: few; j_call: TRBJ1-2
cdr3_aa: CASTGETSNEQFF; cdr3_nt: TGTGCCAGCACAGGGGAAACGAGCAATGAGCAGTTCTTC; v_call: TRBV30; d_call: TRBD1; clone_size: NA; j_call: TRBJ2-1
cdr3_aa: CASSIDWGPTDTQYF; cdr3_nt: TGTGCCAGTAGTATAGATTGGGGGCCCACAGATACGCAGTATTTT; v_call: TRBV19; d_call: NA; clone_size: NA; j_call: TRBJ2-3
cdr3_aa: CASSYSRQPSYEQYF; cdr3_nt: TGTGCCAGCAGTTACTCTAGACAGCCCTCCTACGAGCAGTACTTC; v_call: TRBV6-5; d_call: NA; clone_size: NA; j_call: TRBJ2-7
cdr3_aa: CAISGRDRTDSMNTEAFF; cdr3_nt: TGTGCCATCAGTGGGAGAGACCGGACAGATTCCATGAACACTGAAGCTTTCTTT; v_call: TRBV10-3; d_call: NA; clone_size: NA; j_call: TRBJ1-1
cdr3_aa: CASSLDRGYEQYF; cdr3_nt: TGTGCCAGCAGCTTGGACAGGGGCTACGAGCAGTACTTC; v_call: TRBV13; d_call: TRBD1; clone_size: once; j_call: TRBJ2-7
cdr3_aa: CASSIDSMELDEQYF; cdr3_nt: TGTGCCAGCAGCATAGACAGCATGGAGCTCGACGAGCAGTACTTC; v_call: TRBV7-8; d_call: NA; clone_size: NA; j_call: TRBJ2-7
cdr3_aa: CASSEEGAGRVGDEKLFF; cdr3_nt: TGTGCCAGCAGTGAAGAGGGGGCAGGGAGGGTTGGGGATGAAAAACTGTTTTTT; v_call: TRBV6-1; d_call: TRBD1; clone_size: NA; j_call: TRBJ1-4
cdr3_aa: CASSDQGAPGNTIYF; cdr3_nt: TGTGCCAGCAGCGACCAGGGCGCCCCTGGAAACACCATATATTTT; v_call: TRBV9; d_call: NA; clone_size: NA; j_call: TRBJ1-3